Listed below are T cell receptor beta chains from one sample, sequenced in a study of CD8+ T cells in alopecia areata. Sequencing used immunoSEQ multiplex PCR; TCRdb keeps in-frame clones, though not all of them. The sample lists under 300,000 clones, over 45% occurring once. Source: CD4+ T cells sorted from blood, taken at week 52, from a patient treated with tofacitinib. All receptors derive from a human donor with alopecia areata. Both conserved end residues are part of each CDR3. The D gene is left open where the match is weak. Size is omitted from some rows. Given values are once, few, many or a class for expanded clones.

clone size	V gene	D gene	J gene	CDR3 protein	CDR3 DNA
.	TRBV20-1	.	TRBJ1-2	CSAQGNYGYTF	TGCAGTGCGCAGGGAAACTATGGCTACACCTTC
few	TRBV29-1	.	TRBJ1-6	CSVVSPLHF	TGCAGCGTTGTATCACCCCTCCACTTT
.	TRBV7-3	.	TRBJ2-2	CASSRLPGELFF	TGTGCCAGCAGCCGACTGCCCGGGGAGCTGTTTTTT
.	TRBV30	.	TRBJ1-5	CAWSPQGSQPQHF	TGTGCCTGGTCACCTCAGGGTAGTCAGCCCCAGCATTTT
.	TRBV7-6	TRBD1	TRBJ1-6	CASSLGQAVGSPLHF	TGTGCCAGCAGCCTCGGACAGGCGGTTGGTTCACCCCTCCACTTT
few	TRBV19	TRBD1	TRBJ1-2	CASSTLGTGDYGYTF	TGTGCCAGTAGTACCCTAGGGACAGGCGACTATGGCTACACCTTC
few	TRBV15	TRBD1	TRBJ1-2	CATSIGQGYDGYTF	TGTGCCACCAGCATCGGACAGGGGTATGATGGCTACACCTTC
.	TRBV27	.	TRBJ1-2	CASSLTDSGFGYTF	TGTGCCAGCAGTTTGACCGATTCGGGATTTGGCTACACCTTC
few	TRBV7-9	.	TRBJ2-5	CASSPTQETQYF	TGTGCCAGCAGCCCCACGCAAGAGACCCAGTACTTC
few	TRBV25-1	TRBD1	TRBJ1-1	CASRGTENTEAFF	TGTGCCAGCAGAGGGACAGAGAACACTGAAGCTTTCTTT
few	TRBV29-1	TRBD2	TRBJ2-3	CSVVAGGADTQYF	TGCAGCGTTGTAGCGGGGGGTGCAGATACGCAGTATTTT
.	TRBV27	.	TRBJ1-6	CASTLRGHYNSPLHF	TGTGCCAGCACCCTCCGCGGACACTATAATTCACCCCTCCACTTT
.	TRBV11-2	.	TRBJ2-5	CASSFSRSETQYF	TGTGCCAGCAGCTTTAGCAGATCGGAGACCCAGTACTTC